The present T cell receptor beta chain was sequenced within a study of blood T cell repertoires in COVID-19 (TCRdb year 2020). For the study in its entirety: Samples covering the acute and convalescent phases of COVID-19 were provided by collaborators in the United States, Italy and Spain. The material from the prospective study consisted of cDNA or gDNA derived from T cells, B-cell-depleted T cells, or PBMCs. Subjects who had been exposed to COVID-19, were actively infected with it, or had recovered from it provided the deeply sampled blood TCRbeta repertoires that made up the dataset. The repertoires were made available in a free public database intended to serve as a resource for research on the immune response to SARS-CoV-2. The samples were drawn from the first 160 participants of the ongoing ImmuneRACE study and from 950 to 1,500 subjects provided by 6 global collaborators. Sample metadata almost always included a de-identified subject ID, COVID-19 status, age in years and sex. Where available, HLA class I and class II types were obtained from metadata supplied by the sample provider rather than from assay-based typing.

The full study reports these points: Clinical and demographic metadata were provided uncurated, with the amount varying by source and participant.

Enrolling through a virtual design, the prospective study's participants ranged in age from roughly 18 to 95 years and lived across more than 20 United States geographic areas. To assign participants to cohorts, the prospective study relied on clinical history that participants themselves reported in a screening survey and a study questionnaire. In the prospective study, whole blood, serum and a nasopharyngeal or oropharyngeal swab were collected from each participant by mobile phlebotomists. Prospective study participants could optionally give additional blood draws and questionnaires over a roughly two-month period. Before DNA extraction, prospective study blood samples were shipped either frozen or at room temperature. Details on this clone: The antigen it binds to is not known. Per-nucleotide qualities are absent, and no much larger clonotype sits a single base away.

TCRbeta CDR3 regions were amplified from genomic DNA using the immunoSEQ Assay, a bias-controlled multiplex PCR. On the study's bioinformatics: Within the assay, amplification of reference gene primers was used to estimate how many nucleated cells each sample contained. To quantify the absolute abundance of each unique TCRbeta CDR3 rearrangement, sequence reads were collapsed and filtered. For each sample, productive Simpson clonality was calculated as the square root of Simpson's diversity index over productive rearrangements. The clones in this table, taken by TCRdb from immuneACCESS, are in-frame only. Not every clone is retained; where verified, under half of the shortfall comes from an unresolved V gene, and the cause of the rest is unknown. Clonal size and the V and J genes are those of that table, whereas D and trimming came from the DNA. The sample profile shows around 230,000 clones; around 86% of them were found once. The ten largest make up about 3.3% of the sample.

The source material was PBMCs or T cells enriched from blood (not recorded which). This TCR was recovered from a woman between 40 and 50 years old with acute COVID-19.

CDR3 protein: CATSEGSRGNQPQHF. The bases read TGTGCCACCAGTGAAGGAAGCAGGGGGAATCAGCCCCAGCATTTT. The chain uses TRBV24-1 and TRBJ1-5; 7 middle bases align to TRBD1. The germline V gene yields KGHDR for CDR1 and SFDVKD for CDR2. From its cysteine to its phenylalanine, the CDR3 spans 15 amino acids. Of all the DNA, just the CDR3 is kept, 45 bases in frame from base 1. V trim: 4 bases; J trim: 4 bases; unmatched bases: 6.